This T cell receptor (beta chain) derives from a study of blood T cell repertoires in COVID-19. TCRdb's copy holds only in-frame clones and misses some; the assay was immunoSEQ multiplex PCR. The sample includes 200,000 to 250,000 clones, approximately 80% of them seen just once. Sequencing was carried out using peripheral blood. This TCR was sampled from a human donor in a cohort sampled during active COVID-19.

In nucleotides, the CDR3 is TGTGCCAGCAGCTTAGGACTAGCGGCAGATACGCAGTATTTT. Its translation: CASSLGLAADTQYF. J is TRBJ2-3 and V is TRBV11-3; 9 bases map to TRBD2. Germline V gene sequence: CDR1 SGHNT, CDR2 YENEEA. Trimming cost V 1 base and J 4 bases; bases outside gene matches: 0. This CDR3 contains 14 residues.